This T cell receptor (beta chain) was sequenced for a study of T cells in Graves' hyperthyroidism and ophthalmopathy. The study's findings and limits: Most clonotypes that expanded in the thyroid above 0.001 also showed up in blood. Ophthalmopathy could be told apart from stable hyperthyroidism with a 13 V-J model.

Ophthalmopathy patients all had a Clinical Activity Score of at least 3, a NOSPECS grade of at least 4 and disease under 3 months old. This clonotype came up many times. The antigen remains unidentified. Amplified regions were TCR beta CDR3 sequences from RNA transcripts. First-round RT-PCR of the TCR CDR3 relied on the HTBI primer set. Each CDR3 protein is one row after TCRdb ran MiXCR on the multiplex PCR reads. The sample has around 350,000 distinct CDR3 sequences, roughly 15% seen once. Germline lookup yields CDR1 DFQATT and CDR2 SNEGSKA (reference sequence). CDR3 size: 15 residues. The V segment lost 7 bases and the J segment 5 bases; nucleotides outside the gene matches: 12.

The chain combines TRBV20-1 with TRBJ2-1; 9 bases map to TRBD2. The clonotype originates from a woman aged 55-69 years with Graves' ophthalmopathy. The sequencing input was blood. DNA for the CDR3: TGCAGTGTCCCCGGGACTAGCACCCCCCACAATGAGCAGTTCTTC. Translation: CSVPGTSTPHNEQFF.